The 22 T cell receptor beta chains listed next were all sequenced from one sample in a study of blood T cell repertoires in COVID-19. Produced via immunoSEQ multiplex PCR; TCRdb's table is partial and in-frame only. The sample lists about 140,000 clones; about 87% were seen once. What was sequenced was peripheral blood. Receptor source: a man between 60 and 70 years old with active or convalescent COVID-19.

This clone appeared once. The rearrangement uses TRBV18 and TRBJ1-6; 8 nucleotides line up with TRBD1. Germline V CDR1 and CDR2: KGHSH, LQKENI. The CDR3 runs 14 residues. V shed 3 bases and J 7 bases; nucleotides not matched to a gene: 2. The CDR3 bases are TGTGCCAGCTCACCCGGGACAGGAAATTCACCCCTCCACTTT. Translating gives CASSPGTGNSPLHF. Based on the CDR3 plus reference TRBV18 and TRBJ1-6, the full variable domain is NAGVMQNPRHLVRRRGQEARLRCSPMKGHSHVYWYRQLPEEGLKFMVYLQKENIIDESGMPKERFSAEFPKEGPSILRIQQVVRGDSAAYFCASSPGTGNSPLHFGNGTRLTVT.

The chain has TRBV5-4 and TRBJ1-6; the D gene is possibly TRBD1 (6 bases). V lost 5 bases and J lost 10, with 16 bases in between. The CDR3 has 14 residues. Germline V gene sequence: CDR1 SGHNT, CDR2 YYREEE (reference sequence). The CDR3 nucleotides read TGTGCCAGCAGAAACAGGGCGGAAAAATCACCCCTCCACTTT. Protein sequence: CASRNRAEKSPLHF.

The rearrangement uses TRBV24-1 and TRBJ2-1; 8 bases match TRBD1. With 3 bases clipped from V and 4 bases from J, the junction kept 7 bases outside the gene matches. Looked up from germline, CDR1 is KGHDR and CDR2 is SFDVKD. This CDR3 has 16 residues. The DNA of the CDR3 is TGTGCCACCAGTGATATATTCGGACAGGGATACAATGAGCAGTTCTTC. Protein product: CATSDIFGQGYNEQFF.

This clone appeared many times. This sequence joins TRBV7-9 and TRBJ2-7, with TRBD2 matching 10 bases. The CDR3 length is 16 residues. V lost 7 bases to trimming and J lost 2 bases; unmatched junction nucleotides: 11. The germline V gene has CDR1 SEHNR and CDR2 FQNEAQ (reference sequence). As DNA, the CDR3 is TGTGCCAGCATCCCCCGGCGTCTAGCGGGGGCCTACGAGCAGTACTTC. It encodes CASIPRRLAGAYEQYF.

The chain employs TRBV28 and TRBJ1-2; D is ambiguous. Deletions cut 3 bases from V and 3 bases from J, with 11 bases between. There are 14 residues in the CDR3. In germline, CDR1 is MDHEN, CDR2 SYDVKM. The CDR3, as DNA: TGTGCCAGCAGTTTGCAGGAACGGTACTATGGCTACACCTTC. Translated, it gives CASSLQERYYGYTF.

CDR3 nucleotide sequence: TGTGCCAGCAGCTTGGGGCCTGGTGATGAGCAGTTCTTC. This codes for CASSLGPGDEQFF. V and J are TRBV5-5 and TRBJ2-1; D gene uncertain. The CDR3 length is 13 residues. V was shortened by 0 bases and J by 8 bases, with 9 bases between the two germline ends. Per the germline V gene, CDR1 is SGHKS and CDR2 is YYEKEE (reference sequence).

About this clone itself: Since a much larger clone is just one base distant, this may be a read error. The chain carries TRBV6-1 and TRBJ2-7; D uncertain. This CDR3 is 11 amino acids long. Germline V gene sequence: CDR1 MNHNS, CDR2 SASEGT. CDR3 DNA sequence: TGTGTCAGCAGTGAAGAGACCCGGAGGTACTTC. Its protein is CVSSEETRRYF.

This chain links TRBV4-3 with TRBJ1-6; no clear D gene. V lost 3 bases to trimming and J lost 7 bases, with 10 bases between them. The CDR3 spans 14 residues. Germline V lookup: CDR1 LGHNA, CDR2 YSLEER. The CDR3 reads CASSQVLENSPLHF. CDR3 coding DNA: TGCGCCAGCAGCCAGGTCCTCGAGAATTCACCCCTCCACTTT.

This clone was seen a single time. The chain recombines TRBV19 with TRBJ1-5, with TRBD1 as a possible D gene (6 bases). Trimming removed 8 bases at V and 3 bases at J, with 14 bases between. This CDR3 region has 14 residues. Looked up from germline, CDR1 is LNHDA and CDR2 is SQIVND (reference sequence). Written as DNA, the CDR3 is TGTGCCAGTTTCGAAGGGGGACACAATCAGCCCCAGCATTTT. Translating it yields CASFEGGHNQPQHF.

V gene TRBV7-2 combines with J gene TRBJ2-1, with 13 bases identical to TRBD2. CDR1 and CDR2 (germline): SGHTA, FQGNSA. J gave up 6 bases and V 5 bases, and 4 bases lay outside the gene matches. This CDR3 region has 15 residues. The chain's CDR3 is CASSGLAGVGNEQFF. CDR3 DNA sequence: TGTGCCAGCAGCGGACTAGCGGGAGTGGGCAATGAGCAGTTCTTC.

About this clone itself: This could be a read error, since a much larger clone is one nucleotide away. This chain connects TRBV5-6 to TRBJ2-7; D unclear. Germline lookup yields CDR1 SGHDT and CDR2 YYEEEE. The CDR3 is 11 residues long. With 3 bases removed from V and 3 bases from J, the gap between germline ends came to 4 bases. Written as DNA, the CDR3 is TGTGCCAGCAGCTCCTTCTACGAGCAGTACTTC. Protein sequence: CASSSFYEQYF.

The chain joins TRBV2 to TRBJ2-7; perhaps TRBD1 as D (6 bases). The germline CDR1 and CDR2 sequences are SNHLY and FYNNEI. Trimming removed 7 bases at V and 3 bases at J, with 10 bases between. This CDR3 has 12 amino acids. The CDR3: CASKEQGYEQYF. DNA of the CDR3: TGTGCCAGCAAGGAACAGGGCTACGAGCAGTACTTC. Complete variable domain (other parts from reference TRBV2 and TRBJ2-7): EPEVTQTPSHQVTQMGQEVILRCVPISNHLYFYWYRQILGQKVEFLVSFYNNEISEKSEIFDDQFSVERPDGSNFTLKIRSTKLEDSAMYFCASKEQGYEQYFGPGTRLTVT.

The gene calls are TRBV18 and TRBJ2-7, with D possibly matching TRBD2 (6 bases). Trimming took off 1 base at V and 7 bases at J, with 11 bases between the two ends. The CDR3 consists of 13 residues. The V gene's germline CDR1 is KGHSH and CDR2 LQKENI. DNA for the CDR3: TGTGCCAGCTCACCACGTCGGGAGACGGAGCAGTACTTC. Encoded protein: CASSPRRETEQYF.

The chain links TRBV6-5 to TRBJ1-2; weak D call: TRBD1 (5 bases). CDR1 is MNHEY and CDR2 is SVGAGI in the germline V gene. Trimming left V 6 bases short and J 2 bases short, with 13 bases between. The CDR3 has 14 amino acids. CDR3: CASRGGPPNYGYTF. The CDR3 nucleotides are TGTGCCAGCAGGGGGGGACCTCCCAACTATGGCTACACCTTC.

Here the CDR3 reads CASRDRWGYNSPLHF. CDR3 nucleotides: TGTGCCAGCCGGGACAGGTGGGGATATAATTCACCCCTCCACTTT. This chain links TRBV25-1 with TRBJ1-6; the match to TRBD1 covers 8 bases. J lost 4 bases, V lost 8 bases, and 7 bases had no gene match. CDR3 length equals 15 residues. Germline loops: CDR1 MGHDK, CDR2 SYGVNS.

The CDR3 nucleotides read TGTGCCAGCAGTTTAATCGGGGGAGAAAAACTGTTTTTT. Its protein product is CASSLIGGEKLFF. V and J are TRBV12-3 or TRBV12-4 and TRBJ1-4; weak D call: TRBD1 (5 bases). CDR3 length equals 13 residues. The V and J ends lost 2 bases and 8 bases respectively, with 9 bases between them.

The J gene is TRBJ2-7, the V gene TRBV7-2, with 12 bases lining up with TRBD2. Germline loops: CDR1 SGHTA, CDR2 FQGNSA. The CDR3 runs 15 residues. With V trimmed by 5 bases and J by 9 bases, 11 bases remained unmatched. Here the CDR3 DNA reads TGTGCCAGCAGCAAGGGGGCTAGCGGGAGGGAAGTGCAGTACTTC. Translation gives CASSKGASGREVQYF.

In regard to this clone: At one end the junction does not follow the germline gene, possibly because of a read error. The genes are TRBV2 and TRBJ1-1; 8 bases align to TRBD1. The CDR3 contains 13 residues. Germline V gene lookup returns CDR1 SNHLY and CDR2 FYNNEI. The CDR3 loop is CASREDRGPEAFF. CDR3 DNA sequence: TGTGCCAGCAGGGAAGACAGGGGCCCTGAAGCTTTCTTT.

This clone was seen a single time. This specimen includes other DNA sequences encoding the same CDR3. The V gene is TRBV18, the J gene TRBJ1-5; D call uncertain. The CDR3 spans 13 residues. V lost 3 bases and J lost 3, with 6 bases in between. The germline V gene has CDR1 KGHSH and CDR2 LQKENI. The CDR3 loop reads CASSPDNNQPQHF. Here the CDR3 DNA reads TGTGCCAGCTCACCTGACAACAATCAGCCCCAGCATTTT.

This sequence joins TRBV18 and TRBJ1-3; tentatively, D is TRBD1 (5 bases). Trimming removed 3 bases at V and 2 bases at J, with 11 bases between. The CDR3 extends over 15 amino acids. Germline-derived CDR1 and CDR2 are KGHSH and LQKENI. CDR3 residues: CASSPSATAGNTIYF. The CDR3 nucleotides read TGTGCCAGCTCACCCTCTGCGACAGCTGGAAACACCATATATTTT.

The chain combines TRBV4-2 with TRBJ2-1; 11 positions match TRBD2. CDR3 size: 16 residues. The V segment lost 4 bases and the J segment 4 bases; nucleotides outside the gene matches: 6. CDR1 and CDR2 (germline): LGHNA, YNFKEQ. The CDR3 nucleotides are TGTGCCAGCAGCCGAGAACTAGCGGGAGCGTACAATGAGCAGTTCTTC. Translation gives CASSRELAGAYNEQFF.

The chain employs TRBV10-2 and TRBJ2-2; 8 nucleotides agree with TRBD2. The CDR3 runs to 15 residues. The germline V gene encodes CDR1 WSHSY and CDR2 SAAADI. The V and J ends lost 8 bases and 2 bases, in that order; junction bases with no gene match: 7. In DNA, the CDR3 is TGCGCCAGCGCAGGGACTAGACTTAACACCGGGGAGCTGTTTTTT. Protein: CASAGTRLNTGELFF.